Listed below are T cell receptor beta chains from one sample, sequenced in a study of B cell selection in AIRE deficiency. Clones were sequenced by immunoSEQ multiplex PCR, and TCRdb holds only the in-frame ones, with some missing. The sample gives 20,000 to 30,000 clones, approximately 96% of which show up once; approximately 0.2% is in the top ten. Sequenced: conventional CD4+ T cells sorted from PBMCs. The receptors originated from a human donor with AIRE deficiency. CDR3s include the opening cysteine and the closing phenylalanine or tryptophan. D genes are given only for firm matches. Rows give clone size only sometimes, using once, few, many, or a class for an expanded clone.

>NA|TRBJ2-7|NA|TRBV2
CASSEALTVAAHYEQYF
TGTGCCAGCAGTGAAGCGCTGACGGTAGCGGCGCACTACGAGCAGTACTTC
>NA|TRBJ1-5|NA|TRBV30
CAWSFGQGQPQHF
TGTGCCTGGAGTTTCGGGCAGGGTCAGCCCCAGCATTTT
>NA|TRBJ1-1|NA|TRBV7-6
CASSLAGQGNTEAFF
TGTGCCAGCAGCTTAGCCGGGCAGGGGAACACTGAAGCTTTCTTT
>TRBD1|TRBJ1-2|NA|TRBV6-6
CASSYLDRETGYTF
TGTGCCAGCAGTTACTTGGACAGGGAGACCGGCTACACCTTC
>TRBD2|TRBJ2-1|NA|TRBV6-1
CASRLAGVAHEQFF
TGTGCCAGCAGACTAGCGGGAGTAGCCCATGAGCAGTTCTTC
>NA|TRBJ2-5|NA|TRBV5-6
CASSFGLPAGTQYF
TGTGCCAGCAGCTTCGGTCTTCCGGCGGGGACCCAGTACTTC
>NA|TRBJ2-2|NA|TRBV11-3
CASSARHTGELFF
TGTGCCAGCAGCGCCAGGCACACCGGGGAGCTGTTTTTT
>NA|TRBJ1-2|NA|TRBV10-3
CAISAGPRDYGYTF
TGTGCCATCAGTGCGGGCCCCAGGGACTATGGCTACACCTTC
>NA|TRBJ1-1|NA|TRBV29-1
CSVFEARAFF
TGCAGCGTTTTTGAGGCACGAGCTTTCTTT
>NA|TRBJ2-1|NA|TRBV30
CAWKGGDNEQFF
TGTGCCTGGAAGGGGGGGGACAATGAGCAGTTCTTC
>NA|TRBJ1-2|once|TRBV9
CASSPIGQTYGYTF
TGTGCCAGCAGCCCGATAGGGCAAACCTATGGCTACACCTTC
>NA|TRBJ2-3|NA|TRBV2
CASSREDTDTQYF
TGTGCCAGCAGCAGGGAGGACACAGATACGCAGTATTTT
>NA|TRBJ2-2|NA|TRBV7-2
CASSRTANTGELFF
TGTGCCAGCAGCCGGACAGCGAACACCGGGGAGCTGTTTTTT
>NA|TRBJ1-1|NA|TRBV27
CASSLYGLRRHVTEAFF
TGTGCCAGCAGTTTATATGGCCTCCGACGTCACGTCACTGAAGCTTTCTTT
>TRBD2|TRBJ2-1|NA|TRBV7-2
CASSLAGLAGEQFF
TGTGCCAGCAGCTTAGCAGGGCTAGCGGGTGAGCAGTTCTTC
>NA|TRBJ1-2|NA|TRBV19
CASSIAVAANYGYTF
TGTGCCAGTAGTATAGCGGTAGCCGCTAACTATGGCTACACCTTC
>NA|TRBJ2-7|NA|TRBV7-3
CASSATGGASEQYF
TGTGCCAGCAGCGCCACAGGGGGGGCCTCCGAGCAGTACTTC
>TRBD2|TRBJ2-3|NA|TRBV7-2
CASSLGAGVGTDTQYF
TGTGCCAGCAGCTTAGGAGCGGGAGTGGGGACAGATACGCAGTATTTT
>NA|TRBJ2-3|NA|TRBV28
CASSSVTQYF
TGTGCCAGCAGTTCGGTTACGCAGTATTTT
>NA|TRBJ2-1|NA|TRBV5-1
CASSPTPLNHLPYNEQFF
TGCGCCAGCAGCCCCACTCCGTTGAATCATCTCCCCTACAATGAGCAGTTCTTC
>TRBD2|TRBJ2-3|once|TRBV5-4
CASSEGLAGQGTQYF
TGTGCCAGCAGCGAGGGACTAGCGGGACAGGGTACGCAGTATTTT
>NA|TRBJ2-1|NA|TRBV11-3
CASSLGDIRSNEQFF
TGTGCCAGCAGCTTAGGGGACATAAGGTCCAATGAGCAGTTCTTC
>NA|TRBJ1-2|NA|TRBV28
CASSLRTANYGYTF
TGTGCCAGCAGTTTGAGGACAGCTAACTATGGCTACACCTTC
>TRBD1|TRBJ1-2|NA|TRBV6-1
CASPGTGGNYGYTF
TGTGCCAGCCCCGGGACAGGGGGCAACTATGGCTACACCTTC
>TRBD1|TRBJ2-7|NA|TRBV7-9
CASSLAEGASYEQYF
TGTGCCAGCAGCTTAGCAGAGGGGGCATCCTACGAGCAGTACTTC
>TRBD1|TRBJ1-2|NA|TRBV6-5
CASSLAGTGDLYGYTF
TGTGCCAGCAGTTTGGCCGGGACAGGGGACCTCTATGGCTACACCTTC
>TRBD1|TRBJ2-7|NA|TRBV27
CASSFVDRSSYEQYF
TGTGCCAGCAGTTTCGTGGACAGGAGCTCCTACGAGCAGTACTTC
>NA|TRBJ2-7|NA|TRBV2
CASETRTVLRGEQYF
TGTGCCAGCGAAACGAGGACAGTCCTGAGGGGGGAGCAGTACTTC
>TRBD2|TRBJ2-1|NA|TRBV7-2
CASSLGASGGGEQFF
TGTGCCAGCAGCTTAGGGGCTAGCGGGGGCGGTGAGCAGTTCTTC